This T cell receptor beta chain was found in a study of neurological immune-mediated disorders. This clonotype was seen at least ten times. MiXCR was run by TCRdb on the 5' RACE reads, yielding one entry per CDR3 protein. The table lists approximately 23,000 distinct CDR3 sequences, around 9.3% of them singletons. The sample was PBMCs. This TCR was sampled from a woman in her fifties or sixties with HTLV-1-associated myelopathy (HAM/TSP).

CDR3 nucleotides: TGTGCCAGCAGTACGCCTGCGGTGAGCTCCTACAATGAGCAGTTCTTC. Its translation is CASSTPAVSSYNEQFF. The chain has TRBV6-2 or TRBV6-3 and TRBJ2-1; D is ambiguous. This CDR3 has 16 amino acids. The V and J ends lost 5 bases and 0 bases respectively, with 14 bases between them. CDR1 MNHEY and CDR2 SVGEGT come from the germline V gene.